One sample yielded the 21 T cell receptor beta chains listed below, sequenced in a study of radiation and T cells in renal cell carcinoma. Described time point: blood 2 weeks post-SBRT. Treatment: 15 Gy SBRT to primary tumor, nephrectomy 4 weeks later. The protocol was immunoSEQ multiplex PCR, while the TCRdb copy is restricted to in-frame clones and leaves out a portion. The data contain under 150,000 clones, about 81% of them singletons. The sequencing here drew on blood, taken from a patient whose treatment included radiotherapy and nephrectomy. The receptors shown here come from a woman aged 55-75 years with renal cell carcinoma.

The chain couples TRBV9 to TRBJ2-5; no reliable D call. Trimming took off 0 bases at V and 5 bases at J, with 11 bases between the two ends. From germline, CDR1 is SGDLS and CDR2 YYNGEE. CDR3 length: 14 amino acids. CDR3 protein: CASSVGPVGETQYF. The CDR3 nucleotides read TGTGCCAGCAGCGTAGGCCCAGTAGGGGAGACCCAGTACTTC. The whole variable domain, filled in from reference TRBV9 and TRBJ2-5, reads DSGVTQTPKHLITATGQRVTLRCSPRSGDLSVYWYQQSLDQGLQFLIQYYNGEERAKGNILERFSAQQFPDLHSELNLSSLELGDSALYFCASSVGPVGETQYFGPGTRLLVL.

This clone showed up just a few times. V is TRBV4-1 and J is TRBJ2-7, with 8 positions matching TRBD1. The germline gives CDR1 MGHRA, CDR2 YSYEKL. There are 15 residues in the CDR3. With V trimmed by 0 bases and J by 4 bases, 5 bases remained unmatched. The CDR3 here is CASSQEWTGRYEQYF. The CDR3 coding sequence is TGCGCCAGCAGCCAAGAGTGGACAGGGAGGTACGAGCAGTACTTC.

V usage is TRBV28 and J usage is TRBJ2-7; D is unclear. V was pared by 5 bases and J by 7 bases, with 12 bases between. CDR1 and CDR2 from the germline V gene are MDHEN and SYDVKM. The CDR3 has 12 amino acids. Here the CDR3 reads CASSIRHGEQYF. CDR3 DNA: TGTGCCAGCAGTATCCGTCACGGTGAGCAGTACTTC.

Concerning this clone: An end of the junction does not agree with germline; a read error may underlie this. The chain couples TRBV7-7 to TRBJ1-1; D gene ambiguous. This CDR3 region has 14 residues. Germline CDR1 is SSHAT and CDR2 is FNYEAQ (reference sequence). CDR3 sequence reads: CASSLEGGATEAFF. The DNA for the CDR3 is TGTGCTAGCAGCTTAGAAGGAGGTGCCACTGAAGCTTTCTTT.

The chain's CDR3 is CASSTGKLVSSRNEQFF. CDR3 coding DNA: TGTGCCAGCTCGACAGGGAAATTGGTCTCTTCCCGTAATGAGCAGTTCTTC. The chain couples TRBV19 to TRBJ2-1; 7 nucleotides match TRBD1. Per the germline V gene, CDR1 is LNHDA and CDR2 is SQIVND (reference sequence). The CDR3 runs to 17 residues. With V trimmed by 9 bases and J by 7 bases, 21 bases remained unmatched.

The CDR3 DNA reads as TGTGCCAGTAATACGGCAGGGAAGACCGGGGAGCTGTTTTTT. As protein: CASNTAGKTGELFF. This chain links TRBV19 with TRBJ2-2; D is possibly TRBD1 (5 bases). The ends were cut back, 7 bases at V and 5 bases at J, with 14 bases in the middle. This CDR3 spans 14 amino acids. Germline V gene lookup returns CDR1 LNHDA and CDR2 SQIVND (reference sequence). The whole variable domain, filled in from reference TRBV19 and TRBJ2-2, reads DGGITQSPKYLFRKEGQNVTLSCEQNLNHDAMYWYRQDPGQGLRLIYYSQIVNDFQKGDIAEGYSVSREKKESFPLTVTSAQKNPTAFYLCASNTAGKTGELFFGEGSRLTVL.

The sample holds one count of this clone. This rearrangement joins TRBV10-3 to TRBJ2-1; 13 bases are a match to TRBD2. V shed 6 bases, J shed 8 bases, and the junction held 7 bases outside the gene matches. CDR3 length: 15 residues. Germline V CDR1 and CDR2: ENHRY, SYGVKD. The CDR3 reads CAISLLAGGNYEQFF. DNA for the CDR3: TGTGCCATCAGCTTACTAGCGGGGGGGAATTATGAGCAGTTCTTC.

This clone occurred a few times. J is TRBJ2-7 and V is TRBV29-1; TRBD2 is a possible D gene (7 bases). Germline V gene lookup returns CDR1 SQVTM and CDR2 ANQGSEA. The length of the CDR3 is 14 residues. Trimming took 6 bases from V and 6 from J, leaving 21 bases between them. The CDR3 DNA follows: TGCAGCGTCGCTGCAACGGGGGCTAGCGGCGAGCAGTACTTC. It yields the protein CSVAATGASGEQYF.

This clone was found a few times. The chain recombines TRBV6-6 with TRBJ2-3; TRBD1 agrees at 7 bases. The CDR3 totals 15 residues. Germline CDR1 is MNHNY and CDR2 is SVGAGI (reference sequence). Trimming at V came to 2 bases and at J to 5 bases, leaving 7 bases not matched to a gene. DNA for the CDR3: TGTGCCAGCAGTTACGCAAGACAGGGAGAAGATACGCAGTATTTT. Protein: CASSYARQGEDTQYF.

The chain uses TRBV6-6 and TRBJ2-7; D gene uncertain. This CDR3 is built from 11 residues. Trimming removed 5 bases at V and 4 bases at J, with 6 bases between. The germline V gene has CDR1 MNHNY and CDR2 SVGAGI (reference sequence). The CDR3 DNA reads TGTGCCAGCAGTGGGCCTTACGAGCAGTACTTC. Translating gives CASSGPYEQYF.

This clone showed up just a few times. The chain carries TRBV7-9 and TRBJ2-1, with TRBD1 matching over 8 bases. Germline V gene lookup returns CDR1 SEHNR and CDR2 FQNEAQ (reference sequence). The CDR3 consists of 14 residues. V trimming: 2 bases; J trimming: 8 bases; junction bases outside the gene matches: 5. The CDR3, as DNA: TGTGCCAGCAGCTTATTAGGACAGGGCTATGAGCAGTTCTTC. This codes for CASSLLGQGYEQFF.

The V and J genes are TRBV7-2 and TRBJ1-2, with D possibly being TRBD1 (5 bases). V lost 5 bases and J lost 4, with 14 bases in between. The CDR3 sequence is 14 residues long. The germline V gene has CDR1 SGHTA and CDR2 FQGNSA. The CDR3 region has the DNA TGTGCCAGCAGCACCGGGGGACCGGTCTATGGCTACACCTTC. It yields the protein CASSTGGPVYGYTF.

In the case of this clone: An end of the junction does not agree with germline; a read error may underlie this. V is TRBV6-1 and J is TRBJ1-3; D call uncertain. This CDR3 has 13 amino acids. Germline V gene sequence: CDR1 MNHNS, CDR2 SASEGT. CDR3 bases: TGTGCCAGCAGGGAAGGAATTGGGAACACCATATATTTT. Translating gives CASREGIGNTIYF.

V and J are TRBV6-5 and TRBJ2-5; D is undetermined. V lost 0 bases and J 0 bases, leaving 8 bases between the germline ends. In germline, CDR1 is MNHEY, CDR2 SVGAGI. The CDR3 runs 15 residues. CDR3 coding DNA: TGTGCCAGCAGTTACTCAGGACCGTACCAAGAGACCCAGTACTTC. It yields the protein CASSYSGPYQETQYF.

Points on this clone: At one of its ends the junction is not consistent with the germline gene, which may arise from a read error. The chain carries TRBV7-7 and TRBJ2-2; the D call may be TRBD1 or TRBD2 (6 bases each). Germline CDR1 reads SSHAT; CDR2 reads FNYEAQ (reference sequence). The CDR3 has 15 residues. CDR3 nucleotide sequence: TGTGCTAGCAGCTTAATCGGGGGCGCGTCCGGGGAGCTGTTTTTT. Protein product: CASSLIGGASGELFF.

The chain combines TRBV19 with TRBJ1-2; tentatively, D is TRBD1 (6 bases). The CDR3 is made up of 15 amino acids. Germline values: CDR1 LNHDA, CDR2 SQIVND (reference sequence). Between the trimmed V and J ends, which lost 3 bases and 8 bases, there was a span of 19 bases. The CDR3 spells CASSISHLPGDGYTF. CDR3 in DNA: TGTGCCAGTAGTATCAGCCACCTCCCAGGGGACGGCTACACCTTC.

The rearrangement joins TRBV28 to TRBJ2-3; 7 bases are shared with TRBD2. The germline CDR1 and CDR2 sequences are MDHEN and SYDVKM. The V and J ends lost 6 bases and 3 bases, in that order; junction bases with no gene match: 12. There are 16 residues in the CDR3. CDR3 coding DNA: TGTGCCAGCAGGCCTCCTTTAAGCGGGGAGACAGATACGCAGTATTTT. Translating gives CASRPPLSGETDTQYF.

This clone was picked up one time. The chain uses TRBV11-2 and TRBJ2-1; a possible D gene is TRBD2 (6 bases). V lost 5 bases, J lost 9 bases, and 23 bases lay in between. The CDR3 has 16 residues. Germline V gene sequence: CDR1 SGHAT, CDR2 FQNNGV. The CDR3 region has the DNA TGTGCCAGCAGCCAACTAAGCGGAGGGTGGGGTAGTGAGCAGTTCTTC. Its translation is CASSQLSGGWGSEQFF.

This clone has just a few counts. The gene calls are TRBV29-1 and TRBJ1-1, with D uncertain. Germline lookup yields CDR1 SQVTM and CDR2 ANQGSEA. V gave up 7 bases and J gave up 1 base, with 16 bases separating them. The CDR3 extends over 14 amino acids. CDR3 region: CSADRGESNTEAFF. For the CDR3, the DNA is TGCAGCGCCGATCGGGGTGAGTCGAACACTGAAGCTTTCTTT. Full variable domain (remainder filled in from reference TRBV29-1 and TRBJ1-1): SAVISQKPSRDICQRGTSLTIQCQVDSQVTMMFWYRQQPGQSLTLIATANQGSEATYESGFVIDKFPISRPNLTFSTLTVSNMSPEDSSIYLCSADRGESNTEAFFGQGTRLTVV.

The chain has TRBV6-1 and TRBJ2-5, with 12 bases that match TRBD2. The ends lost 4 bases at V and 5 bases at J; junction bases unmatched: 5. This CDR3 spans 15 amino acids. Germline loops: CDR1 MNHNS, CDR2 SASEGT. In DNA form, the CDR3 reads TGTGCCAGCAGTGGACTAGCGGGAGCTAGGGAGACCCAGTACTTC. This codes for CASSGLAGARETQYF.

The chain links TRBV4-1 to TRBJ1-1; 8 nucleotides line up with TRBD1. V lost 3 bases and J lost 3; bases outside the gene matches: 6. Germline loops: CDR1 MGHRA, CDR2 YSYEKL. The CDR3 consists of 15 residues. CDR3 in DNA: TGCGCCAGCAGCCAGACAGGGGTATTTTACACTGAAGCTTTCTTT. This sequence encodes CASSQTGVFYTEAFF.